A selection of T cell receptor beta chains follows, all from one sample in a study of control samples from healthy donors and cancer patients. Sequencing used immunoSEQ multiplex PCR; TCRdb keeps in-frame clones, though not all of them. The repertoire holds about 92,000 clones, with more than 75% as singletons. What was sequenced was blood. The receptor set was obtained from a woman in her sixties or seventies in good health. Both conserved end residues are part of each CDR3. A D gene is named only where the DNA matches it firmly. A clone size is listed for some rows: how often the clone was seen (once, few, many), or a class if it is expanded.

d_call	j_call	clone_size	v_call	cdr3_nt	cdr3_aa
-	TRBJ1-4	-	TRBV5-1	TGCGCCAGCAGACAGGGAAGTGAAAAACTGTTTTTT	CASRQGSEKLFF
-	TRBJ1-2	-	TRBV6-6	TGTGCCAGCAGTTACTCCCTCCAGGGCAACCTCTATGGCTACACCTTC	CASSYSLQGNLYGYTF
-	TRBJ2-2	-	TRBV27	TGTGCCAGCAGACCGGACATAACCGGGGAGCTGTTTTTT	CASRPDITGELFF
TRBD2	TRBJ2-7	-	TRBV7-9	TGTGCCAGCAGCAAGACTAGCGGGAGTTACGAGCAGTACTTC	CASSKTSGSYEQYF
-	TRBJ2-7	-	TRBV12-3/TRBV12-4	TGTGCCAGCAGTGGGCGGGACTCCGACGAGCAGTACTTC	CASSGRDSDEQYF
TRBD1	TRBJ1-1	-	TRBV19	TGTGCCAGTACCCAACTACAGGGGTCATCTGAAGCTTTCTTT	CASTQLQGSSEAFF
TRBD2	TRBJ2-3	-	TRBV7-9	TGTGCCAGCAGCGCCCGGGGGGGTGTGAGGGATACGCAGTATTTT	CASSARGGVRDTQYF
-	TRBJ1-3	-	TRBV2	TGTGCCAGCAGTGTGGGACAAAGCTCTGGAAACACCATATATTTT	CASSVGQSSGNTIYF
TRBD1	TRBJ2-7	-	TRBV6-5	TGTGCCAGCAGGACAGGACAGGGTTGGGAGCAGTACTTC	CASRTGQGWEQYF
TRBD2	TRBJ2-5	-	TRBV11-2	TGTGCCAGCAGCCGTATGACTAGCGGGAGACAAGAGACCCAGTACTTC	CASSRMTSGRQETQYF
-	TRBJ2-3	-	TRBV5-4	TGTGCCAGCAGCCCACCCGGGGGTCCATGGAGGGGCACAGATACGCAGTATTTT	CASSPPGGPWRGTDTQYF
-	TRBJ1-6	few	TRBV18	TGTGCCAGCTCAACCACAGGGAGGAATTCACCCCTCCACTTT	CASSTTGRNSPLHF
TRBD1	TRBJ1-3	once	TRBV4-1	TGCGCCAGCAGCCGTGACGTGACAGGGGGACTTGGAAACACCATATATTTT	CASSRDVTGGLGNTIYF
-	TRBJ2-5	-	TRBV15	TGTGCCACCAGCAGAGATCGAGGAGTCCAAGAGACCCAGTACTTC	CATSRDRGVQETQYF
-	TRBJ1-1	-	TRBV10-2	TGCGCCAGCAGTCTCCAGGGGCTGAACACTGAAGCTTTCTTT	CASSLQGLNTEAFF
TRBD1	TRBJ1-1	-	TRBV7-2	TGTGCCAGCAGCGTCGCCGGGACAGGGGGCACTGAAGCTTTCTTT	CASSVAGTGGTEAFF
-	TRBJ2-5	-	TRBV7-7	TGTGCTAGCAGCTTAGGGTCAGGCCGGAGCCAGTACTTC	CASSLGSGRSQYF
-	TRBJ2-3	-	TRBV5-6	TGTGCCAGCAGCTTCTCAGGGGAGAGTACAGATACGCAGTATTTT	CASSFSGESTDTQYF
-	TRBJ2-7	-	TRBV28	TGTGCCAGCAGAAACCTTAACTCGGCCTCCTACGAGCAGTACTTC	CASRNLNSASYEQYF
-	TRBJ1-1	-	TRBV27	TGTGCCAGCAGTTTAGGACTCGGGGGCGCTGAAGCTTTCTTT	CASSLGLGGAEAFF
TRBD1	TRBJ2-4	-	TRBV5-8	TGTGCCAGCAGCGGGAGACAGGGTTCCTATAACATTCAGTACTTC	CASSGRQGSYNIQYF
-	TRBJ2-2	-	TRBV5-1	TGCGCCAGCAGCTTGGTGGAGGGAATCGGGGAGCTGTTTTTT	CASSLVEGIGELFF
-	TRBJ1-2	-	TRBV5-1	TGCGCCAGCAGCTCCCGGGACCTAGTCTACGGCTACACCTTC	CASSSRDLVYGYTF
-	TRBJ2-2	-	TRBV6-6	TGTGCCAGCAGTTACTTGACCGGGGAGCTGTTTTTT	CASSYLTGELFF
TRBD1	TRBJ1-1	-	TRBV2	TGTGCCAGCAGGGGACAGGGGAACACTGAAGCTTTCTTT	CASRGQGNTEAFF
TRBD1	TRBJ2-7	-	TRBV11-1	TGTGCCAGCAGCTCTGACAGGGGCCCCTACTACGAGCAGTACTTC	CASSSDRGPYYEQYF
TRBD2	TRBJ2-7	once	TRBV6-6	TGTGCCAGCAGTTATGACGGGGGGGGATACGAGCAGTACTTC	CASSYDGGGYEQYF
-	TRBJ1-1	-	TRBV10-3	TGTGCCATGGCGACGGACAAGAACACTGAAGCTTTCTTT	CAMATDKNTEAFF
-	TRBJ1-4	-	TRBV29-1	TGCAGCGCCGACGGGGGAGGGGAAAAACTGTTTTTT	CSADGGGEKLFF
TRBD2	TRBJ2-7	-	TRBV2	TGTGCCAGCAGTATAGGCGGGTTAGGAGCGGGGGGGCCGGAGCAGTACTTC	CASSIGGLGAGGPEQYF
TRBD1	TRBJ1-1	-	TRBV19	TGTGCCAGTAGTTGGGGGACAGGGGGCACTGAAGCTTTCTTT	CASSWGTGGTEAFF